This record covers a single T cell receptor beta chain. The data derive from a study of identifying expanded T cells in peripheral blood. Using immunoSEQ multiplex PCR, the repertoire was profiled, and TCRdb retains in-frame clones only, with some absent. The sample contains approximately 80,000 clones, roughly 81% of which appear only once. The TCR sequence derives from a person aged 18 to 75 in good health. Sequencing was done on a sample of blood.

The CDR3 protein is CASSEAWSGEQYF. In DNA form, the CDR3 reads TGTGCCAGCAGTGAAGCGTGGTCCGGCGAGCAGTACTTC. V usage is TRBV2 and J usage is TRBJ2-7; no reliable D call. Looked up from germline, CDR1 is SNHLY and CDR2 is FYNNEI. CDR3 length equals 13 residues. V was clipped by 0 bases and J by 6 bases, with 9 bases between them. The full variable domain, completed using reference TRBV2 and TRBJ2-7, is EPEVTQTPSHQVTQMGQEVILRCVPISNHLYFYWYRQILGQKVEFLVSFYNNEISEKSEIFDDQFSVERPDGSNFTLKIRSTKLEDSAMYFCASSEAWSGEQYFGPGTRLTVT.